This T cell receptor beta chain was sequenced in a study of human T cells and chemical hapten exposure. Across the study: All through the approximately 25-week study, the scalp of each patient received diphenylcyclopropenone doses weekly.

Overall study results and limits: Sensitizing with DPC caused no change in TCRs above 1 in 1000 frequency. The immune response of these alopecia patients might not match healthy individuals'.

This clonotype occurred many times. Antigen specificity is unknown. Trimming at V came to 0 bases and at J to 0 bases, leaving 1 base not matched to a gene. The CDR3 runs to 16 residues. From germline, CDR1 is SGHNT and CDR2 YYREEE (reference sequence). Time point indicated: patch test 2, 6 weeks after DPC sensitization. Noted treatment: therapeutic diphenylcyclopropenone sensitization with weekly scalp DPC. Unique molecular identifiers were attached to individual cDNA molecules within the library. Each CDR3 protein is one row after TCRdb ran MiXCR on the RACE reads. The sample gives tens of thousands of distinct CDR3 sequences, about 9.4% of which show up once; less than 6.5% is in the top ten.

The starting material was whole blood, obtained in connection with sensitization to the hapten diphenylcyclopropenone (DPC). The receptor was isolated from a woman between 50 and 59 years old with alopecia areata. Some clones in this sample may be carry-over from other donors' samples. This sequence joins TRBV5-4 and TRBJ2-3, with 10 bases identical to TRBD2. The CDR3 coding sequence is TGTGCCAGCAGCTTGGCACTAGCGGGAAGCACAGATACGCAGTATTTT. Translated, it gives CASSLALAGSTDTQYF.